Below, 4 T cell receptor beta chains from the same sample are listed, as sequenced in a study of blood T cell repertoires in COVID-19 (dated by TCRdb to 2019 to 2021). Receptors were amplified or captured by the immunoSEQ multiplex PCR assay. TCRdb took this table from immuneACCESS and kept in-frame rearrangements with V and J called. Such tables lack part of the clones; where checked against another copy, unresolved V genes explain under half of the gap, and the rest is unexplained. The sample profile shows 350,000 to 550,000 clones; 80% to 90% of them were found once. 0.9% to 1.2% of the sample is held by the ten biggest clonotypes. Sequencing was done on a sample of PBMCs or T cells enriched from blood (not recorded which). The receptors here all came from a man aged 25 to 40 who had recovered from COVID-19.

CDR3 region: CAWRTSGRETQYF. CDR3 coding DNA: TGTGCCTGGAGGACTAGCGGGAGAGAGACCCAGTACTTC. The chain has TRBV30 and TRBJ2-5; 12 positions agree with TRBD2. V lost 3 bases to trimming and J lost 4 bases; unmatched junction nucleotides: 0. CDR3 length equals 13 residues. Germline CDR1 and CDR2: GTSNPN and SVGIG (reference sequence).

The rearrangement joins TRBV11-2 to TRBJ2-3; D might be TRBD2 (7 bases). The CDR3 totals 15 residues. CDR1 is SGHAT, CDR2 FQNNGV, per germline. Trimming took off 7 bases at V and 4 bases at J, with 18 bases between the two ends. The CDR3 nucleotides read TGTGCCAGCAACGATAGGGGGGGGCGGGCAGATACGCAGTATTTT. This translates into CASNDRGGRADTQYF.

On this clone: Other DNA sequences in this sample translate to the same CDR3. V is TRBV5-1 and J is TRBJ2-1; D is ambiguous. This CDR3 is 13 amino acids long. Germline-derived CDR1 and CDR2 are SGHRS and YFSETQ. Trimming left V 1 base short and J 3 bases short, with 5 bases between. In DNA form, the CDR3 reads TGCGCCAGCAGCTTGTCTAGCTACAATGAGCAGTTCTTC. Its protein is CASSLSSYNEQFF. Full variable domain (remainder filled in from reference TRBV5-1 and TRBJ2-1): KAGVTQTPRYLIKTRGQQVTLSCSPISGHRSVSWYQQTPGQGLQFLFEYFSETQRNKGNFPGRFSGRQFSNSRSEMNVSTLELGDSALYLCASSLSSYNEQFFGPGTRLTVL.

V usage is TRBV9 and J usage is TRBJ1-6, with D hard to call. The V and J ends lost 3 bases and 12 bases respectively, with 19 bases between them. The CDR3 runs to 15 residues. Germline-derived CDR1 and CDR2 are SGDLS and YYNGEE. CDR3 in DNA: TGTGCCAGCAGCGGGGCGTCGGCAGCGGCAGGACCCCTCCACTTT. This sequence encodes CASSGASAAAGPLHF.